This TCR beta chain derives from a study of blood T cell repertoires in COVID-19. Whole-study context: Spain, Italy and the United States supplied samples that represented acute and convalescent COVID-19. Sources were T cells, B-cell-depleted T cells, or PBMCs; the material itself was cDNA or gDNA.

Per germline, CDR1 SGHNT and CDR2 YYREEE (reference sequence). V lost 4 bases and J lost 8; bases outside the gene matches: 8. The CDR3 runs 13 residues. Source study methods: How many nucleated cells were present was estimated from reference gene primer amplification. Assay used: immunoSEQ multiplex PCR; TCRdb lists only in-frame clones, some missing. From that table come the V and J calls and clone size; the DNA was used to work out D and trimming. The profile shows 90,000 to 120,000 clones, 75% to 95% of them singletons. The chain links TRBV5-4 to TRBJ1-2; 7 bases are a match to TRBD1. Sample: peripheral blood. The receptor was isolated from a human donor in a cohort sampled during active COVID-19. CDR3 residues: CASSPRGLWGYTF. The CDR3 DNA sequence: TGTGCCAGCAGCCCTAGGGGGCTCTGGGGCTACACCTTC. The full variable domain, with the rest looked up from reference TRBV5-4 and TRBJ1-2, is ETGVTQSPTHLIKTRGQQVTLRCSSQSGHNTVSWYQQALGQGPQFIFQYYREEENGRGNFPPRFSGLQFPNYSSELNVNALELDDSALYLCASSPRGLWGYTFGSGTRLTVV.